These 20 T cell receptor beta chains were sequenced from one sample in a study of cytomegalovirus exposure and HLA in healthy donors. The PCR used 60 Vbeta and 13 Jbeta primers. Clones were read by immunoSEQ multiplex PCR, and TCRdb kept only the in-frame ones, dropping some. The sample holds fewer than 250,000 clones, almost 80% seen once. The sequenced sample was PBMCs. The receptors were sampled from a male donor in good health and CMV-seronegative.

Only a few counts were recorded for this clone. The V call is TRBV25-1, the J call TRBJ2-3; possible D gene TRBD2, 5 bases. The germline gives CDR1 MGHDK, CDR2 SYGVNS. The V and J ends lost 3 bases and 1 base respectively, with 17 bases between them. CDR3 length: 17 residues. CDR3 bases: TGTGCCAGCAGTGAGAAACGAGGGCCACTCCGCACAGATACGCAGTATTTT. Translation: CASSEKRGPLRTDTQYF.

This clone was seen once. This chain connects TRBV5-1 to TRBJ2-5; no clear D. Germline V gene data show CDR1 as SGHRS and CDR2 as YFSETQ. The germline V and J ends were trimmed by 0 bases and 0 bases, with 6 bases remaining between them. The CDR3 sequence is 14 residues long. The CDR3 spells CASSLGRHQETQYF. The CDR3 DNA is TGCGCCAGCAGCTTGGGCAGGCACCAAGAGACCCAGTACTTC.

For this clone: The sample has other DNA sequences that encode this CDR3 too. The chain links TRBV27 to TRBJ2-7, with 11 positions matching TRBD1. The CDR3 length is 14 residues. V lost 5 bases, J lost 4 bases, and 4 bases stayed unmatched. In germline, CDR1 is MNHEY, CDR2 SMNVEV (reference sequence). The CDR3 nucleotides read TGTGCCAGCAGTCCCGGACAGGGGGCGTACGAGCAGTACTTC. Translation gives CASSPGQGAYEQYF.

V and J are TRBV14 and TRBJ1-1, with D perhaps TRBD1 (5 bases). This CDR3 contains 15 residues. Trimming cost V 2 bases and J 4 bases, with 14 bases left between them. Germline V gene lookup returns CDR1 SGHDN and CDR2 FVKESK. The CDR3 DNA reads as TGTGCCAGCAGCCAACAAACTTTAGGGGTCACTGAAGCTTTCTTT. This gives the protein CASSQQTLGVTEAFF.

The chain is built from TRBV28 and TRBJ1-5; 7 bases match TRBD1. Looked up from germline, CDR1 is MDHEN and CDR2 is SYDVKM. The CDR3 has 16 residues. Trimming removed 5 bases from V and 9 bases from J; junction bases left unmatched: 16. The CDR3 is CASSLAGGGAGGPQHF. The CDR3 DNA sequence: TGTGCCAGCAGTCTGGCAGGGGGAGGGGCGGGAGGGCCCCAGCATTTT. Full variable domain (outside the CDR3, taken from reference TRBV28 and TRBJ1-5): DVKVTQSSRYLVKRTGEKVFLECVQDMDHENMFWYRQDPGLGLRLIYFSYDVKMKEKGDIPEGYSVSREKKERFSLILESASTNQTSMYLCASSLAGGGAGGPQHFGDGTRLSIL.

The chain links TRBV10-3 to TRBJ2-1; D not certain. The CDR3 consists of 13 residues. V shed 3 bases and J shed 5 bases, with 8 bases lying between them. From germline, CDR1 is ENHRY and CDR2 SYGVKD. CDR3 DNA sequence: TGTGCCATCAGTGAAATGCTAAACAATGAGCAGTTCTTC. Its protein is CAISEMLNNEQFF.

The chain uses TRBV6-6 and TRBJ2-2; D is ambiguous. CDR1 is MNHNY, CDR2 SVGAGI, per germline (reference sequence). This CDR3 has 11 amino acids. With 7 bases removed from V and 2 bases from J, the gap between germline ends came to 2 bases. The CDR3, as DNA: TGTGCCAGCACAAACACCGGGGAGCTGTTTTTT. It is translated as CASTNTGELFF.

The rearrangement uses TRBV18 and TRBJ1-5, with 7 bases that match TRBD1. V shed 3 bases and J 7 bases; nucleotides not matched to a gene: 9. The CDR3 length is 15 residues. From germline, CDR1 is KGHSH and CDR2 LQKENI. CDR3 amino acids: CASSPRQGGEQPQHF. CDR3 coding DNA: TGTGCCAGCTCACCTAGGCAGGGGGGAGAACAGCCCCAGCATTTT.

This clone was detected a few times. The rearrangement joins TRBV7-9 to TRBJ2-2, with D possibly TRBD2 on 5 matching bases. Germline V gives CDR1 SEHNR, CDR2 FQNEAQ (reference sequence). V shed 5 bases and J shed 0 bases, with 13 bases lying between them. The CDR3 covers 16 residues. The CDR3: CASSPVVRANTGELFF. In DNA, the CDR3 is TGTGCCAGCAGCCCGGTTGTGCGGGCGAACACCGGGGAGCTGTTTTTT.

The chain recombines TRBV10-3 with TRBJ1-2, with 10 bases that match TRBD1. V was clipped by 7 bases and J by 4 bases; unmatched bases: 6. CDR3 length: 14 amino acids. Germline assignment: CDR1 ENHRY and CDR2 SYGVKD. The CDR3 here is CAITGQGTPYGYTF. CDR3 bases: TGTGCCATCACGGGACAGGGGACTCCCTATGGCTACACCTTC.

J is TRBJ2-6 and V is TRBV5-1, with 10 nucleotides matching TRBD1. Germline CDR1 is SGHRS and CDR2 is YFSETQ. This CDR3 is 18 amino acids long. V shed 4 bases, J shed 4 bases, and the junction held 11 bases outside the gene matches. Written as DNA, the CDR3 is TGCGCCAGCAGCGGGACAGGGGCCTTCGATAAGGGGGCCAACGTCCTGACTTTC. Its protein product is CASSGTGAFDKGANVLTF.

The chain couples TRBV7-9 to TRBJ2-4, with D tentatively TRBD2 (5 bases). Per the germline V gene, CDR1 is SEHNR and CDR2 is FQNEAQ (reference sequence). V was cut by 5 bases and J by 1 base, with 15 bases left in between. There are 16 residues in the CDR3. CDR3 sequence: CASSTFTREAKNIQYF. The DNA of the CDR3 is TGTGCCAGCAGCACCTTCACGAGGGAGGCCAAAAACATTCAGTACTTC.

The chain employs TRBV5-1 and TRBJ2-3; 8 bases are shared with TRBD2. CDR1 is SGHRS and CDR2 is YFSETQ in the germline V gene. This CDR3 contains 15 residues. V trimming: 6 bases; J trimming: 3 bases; junction bases outside the gene matches: 9. In DNA form, the CDR3 reads TGCGCCAGCAACTTCGGGGGGGTGGGGACAGATACGCAGTATTTT. Its protein is CASNFGGVGTDTQYF.

V and J are TRBV19 and TRBJ2-4, with D tentatively TRBD2 (5 bases). The CDR3 loop spans 17 amino acids. CDR1 is LNHDA, CDR2 SQIVND, per germline (reference sequence). Between the trimmed V and J ends, which lost 1 base and 0 bases, there was a span of 13 bases. The CDR3 spells CASSIGGLALAKNIQYF. Here the CDR3 DNA reads TGTGCCAGTAGTATAGGTGGACTGGCCTTAGCCAAAAACATTCAGTACTTC.

The chain joins TRBV27 to TRBJ2-2; D ambiguous. The CDR3 is 14 amino acids. Trimming removed 2 bases at V and 4 bases at J, with 8 bases between. Germline assignment: CDR1 MNHEY and CDR2 SMNVEV (reference sequence). CDR3 sequence: CASSLQVSTGELFF. The CDR3 nucleotides read TGTGCCAGCAGTTTACAGGTTTCCACCGGGGAGCTGTTTTTT.

In its sample, this clone was seen a few times. The rearrangement uses TRBV5-6 and TRBJ1-1, with 9 positions matching TRBD1. CDR3 length: 17 amino acids. Trimming removed 4 bases from V and 4 bases from J; junction bases left unmatched: 14. The germline V gene has CDR1 SGHDT and CDR2 YYEEEE. CDR3 DNA: TGTGCCAGCAGCCATACCCTTAACAGGGGGCAGGGCACTGAAGCTTTCTTT. Protein: CASSHTLNRGQGTEAFF.

The chain combines TRBV28 with TRBJ1-4, with D tentatively TRBD1 (5 bases). Germline loops: CDR1 MDHEN, CDR2 SYDVKM. The CDR3 is 17 residues long. V gave up 2 bases and J gave up 7 bases, with 20 bases separating them. The CDR3 DNA is TGTGCCAGCAGTTTAGCGGGGGAAAGCGGATCTCGTGAAAAACTGTTTTTT. Translation: CASSLAGESGSREKLFF.

The chain is built from TRBV5-6 and TRBJ1-2; 8 bases map to TRBD1. Germline CDR1 reads SGHDT; CDR2 reads YYEEEE. V lost 6 bases to trimming and J lost 7 bases; unmatched junction nucleotides: 11. This CDR3 contains 14 residues. The CDR3 region has the DNA TGTGCCAGCAATGGTCGGACAGGGCCCGGTGGCTACACCTTC. Encoded protein: CASNGRTGPGGYTF.

V usage is TRBV5-1 and J usage is TRBJ2-7; TRBD2 aligns across 7 bases. This CDR3 comprises 18 residues. Germline CDR1 reads SGHRS; CDR2 reads YFSETQ. The junction had 18 bases not matched to a gene; V was cut back by 4 bases and J by 2 bases. CDR3 DNA sequence: TGCGCCAGCAGCACCCCCCCTAGCGGACAAGACCGACCCTACGAGCAGTACTTC. This translates into CASSTPPSGQDRPYEQYF.

V is TRBV4-1 and J is TRBJ1-6, with 11 positions matching TRBD1. CDR3 size: 14 residues. Per germline, CDR1 MGHRA and CDR2 YSYEKL. Losses at the gene ends were 1 base for V and 12 bases for J; bases not matched to a gene: 2. The CDR3 is CASSQAGTGGPLHF. The CDR3 nucleotides read TGCGCCAGCAGCCAAGCGGGGACAGGGGGACCCCTCCACTTT.